This T cell receptor (beta chain) originates from a study of blood T cell repertoires in COVID-19 (TCRdb year 2020). About the investigation overall: Samples covering the acute and convalescent phases of COVID-19 were provided by collaborators in the United States, Italy and Spain. Sample metadata almost always included a de-identified subject ID, COVID-19 status, age in years and sex. The repertoires were made available in a free public database intended to serve as a resource for research on the immune response to SARS-CoV-2. Where HLA class I and class II types were available, the types were taken from metadata supplied by the sample provider, not from assay-based typing. The samples were drawn from the first 160 participants of the ongoing ImmuneRACE study and from 1,254 subjects provided by 6 global collaborators. Deeply sampled blood TCRbeta repertoires from subjects exposed to, actively infected with, or recovered from COVID-19 were included in the dataset. The prospective study material was composed of cDNA or gDNA derived from T cells, B-cell-depleted T cells, or PBMCs. What the research found in general, with its limitations: Clinical and demographic metadata were provided uncurated, with the amount varying by source and participant.

The germline V gene encodes CDR1 SNHLY and CDR2 FYNNEI. The CDR3, cysteine through phenylalanine, is 12 amino acids long. Here the CDR3 DNA is all that survives: 36 bases in frame from base 1. V gives up 10 bases and J gives up 3 bases, and the segment between their germline ends measures 13 bases. In Seattle, one collaborating source enrolled patients while the infection was active and tracked those patients longitudinally over the course of disease. Each collaborating institution followed its own protocols to collect whole blood in K2EDTA tubes. For TCRbeta analysis, collaborator samples were shipped as frozen whole blood, as isolated PBMCs, or as DNA extracted from either sample type. TCRbeta CDR3 regions were amplified from genomic DNA by means of the immunoSEQ Assay, a bias-controlled multiplex PCR. The study's own analysis went as follows. The number of nucleated cells in each sample was estimated by amplification of reference gene primers within the assay. To quantify the absolute abundance of each unique TCRbeta CDR3 rearrangement, sequence reads were collapsed and filtered. Productive Simpson clonality was computed per sample as the square root of Simpson's diversity index over productive rearrangements. Held by TCRdb, this immuneACCESS table contains in-frame sequences only and omits some clones. Under half of the omission traces to an unresolved V gene where checked; the cause of the rest is unknown. Clonal size and the V and J genes are those of that table, whereas D and trimming came from the DNA. The sample table shows under 400,000 clones, and roughly 88% are seen once. Of the sample, approximately 2.9% falls within the top ten clones.

To note about this clone: Its cognate antigen has yet to be identified. The sample holds no much larger clone one base away, and base qualities are not on file.

The receptor comes from a young woman with COVID-19, enrolled during active disease. The sequenced sample consisted of peripheral blood. The V gene is TRBV2 and the J gene is TRBJ2-7; the D gene cannot be named for sure. At the DNA level, the sequence is TGTGCCACCCTGGGCGCCGACTACGAGCAGTACTTC. Its translation reads: CATLGADYEQYF.